This T cell receptor (beta chain) was sequenced during a study of T cell repertoires in cytomegalovirus infection. This clonotype was found a few times. The target antigen is unknown. From the reads, TCRdb called clonotypes with MiXCR, one entry per CDR3 protein. Of approximately 910,000 distinct CDR3 sequences in the sample, 25% to 40% were seen once. The CDR3 spans 11 residues. Trimming stripped 10 bases from V and 4 bases from J, with 10 bases between. Germline V lookup: CDR1 LNHDA, CDR2 SQIVND (reference sequence). The genes are TRBV19 and TRBJ1-1, with D unclear. This sample comprised cultured CD8+ T cells from PBMCs, obtained from culture after CMV antigen stimulation. The origin of this receptor is a human donor in good health (CMV status not recorded). Some clones in this sample may be carry-over from other donors' samples. The CDR3 sequence: CATAFGTEAFF. Here the CDR3 DNA reads TGTGCCACCGCCTTTGGCACTGAAGCTTTCTTT.